This TCR beta chain was identified in a study of blood T cell repertoires in COVID-19. V was clipped by 3 bases and J by 1 base; unmatched bases: 8. Germline CDR1 and CDR2: GTSNPN and SVGIG (reference sequence). CDR3 length: 15 residues. Assay used: immunoSEQ multiplex PCR; TCRdb lists only in-frame clones, some missing. Here the sample spans 37,000 or so clones, about 88% being singletons. The clonotype originates from a man in his 60s with active COVID-19. The specimen was peripheral blood. V and J are TRBV30 and TRBJ2-7; 8 nucleotides agree with TRBD1. CDR3 coding DNA: TGTGCCTGGAGGGTCAGGGGGCGCGATTCCTACGAGCAGTACTTC. It yields the protein CAWRVRGRDSYEQYF.